This TCR beta chain was captured in a study of Ad26.COV2.S vaccination and SARS-CoV-2 variants. Looking at the study overall: Among those in the COV1001 Ad26.COV2.S trial arm was the donor. Findings and limits, study-wide: Whether participants received vaccine or placebo, their non-spike TCR breadth was similar. Those who received the vaccine showed greater spike-specific TCR breadth than those given placebo. Analytic work on TCR breadth and depth might have understated the full extent of total T cell responses.

The assay was immunoSEQ multiplex PCR, and TCRdb's table has in-frame clones only and misses some. Seen here are around 300,000 clones, around 88% observed once, and the top ten hold around a tenth. Regarding this clone: As yet, its antigen is unknown. The identical CDR3 is also encoded by other nucleotide sequences in the sample.

Germline V CDR1 and CDR2: MDHEN, SYDVKM. The length of the CDR3 is 14 residues. V shed 6 bases, J shed 1 base, and the junction held 3 bases outside the gene matches. Treatment of the sample: about 20 received Ad26.COV2.S at low or high dose, single or two shots; about five received placebo; per-sample allocation not given. It was on day 63 after the first vaccine or placebo injection that samples were taken. The clonotype originates from a person aged 18-60 years who received the Ad26.COV2.S COVID-19 vaccine or a placebo. The sequencing used peripheral blood, collected in a trial of Ad26.COV2.S vaccine versus placebo. V is TRBV28 and J is TRBJ1-1; TRBD1 matches at 9 bases. The CDR3 spells CASSWTGENTEAFF. The CDR3 bases are TGTGCCAGCAGCTGGACAGGGGAGAACACTGAAGCTTTCTTT.